This T cell receptor beta chain derives from a study of cytomegalovirus exposure and HLA in healthy donors. The CDR3 runs 16 residues. Germline V lookup: CDR1 MNHEY, CDR2 SVGAGI. V dropped 2 bases and J dropped 0 bases, with 11 bases sitting between them. With respect to this clone: The antigen is undetermined.

PCR used 60 Vbeta primers and 13 Jbeta primers. Only in-frame clones appear in the TCRdb table, and some are missing; sequencing was by immunoSEQ multiplex PCR. The data contain roughly 280,000 clones, under 80% of them singletons. Findings of the study overall: DRB1 showed the most TCR associations and HLA-C the fewest in a later analysis, as rates varied by HLA locus.

The J gene is TRBJ1-3, the V gene TRBV6-5; TRBD1 might be the D (6 bases). Sequenced input: PBMCs. This sequence was found in a female donor in good health and CMV-seronegative. CDR3 in amino acids: CASSYRTGLSGNTIYF. The DNA of the CDR3 is TGTGCCAGCAGTTACCGCACAGGGCTCTCTGGAAACACCATATATTTT.